This T cell receptor beta chain was identified during a study of blood T cell repertoires in COVID-19. Across the study: There were acute and convalescent COVID-19 samples, and they came from the United States, Italy and Spain. The analysed material was cDNA or gDNA that came from T cells, B-cell-depleted T cells, or PBMCs.

Assignments of participants to cohorts depended upon their own reported clinical history. Repertoires were generated with immunoSEQ multiplex PCR, while TCRdb's copy carries only in-frame clones and drops some. Of about 310,000 clones listed, 90% are singletons. In germline, CDR1 is KGHDR, CDR2 SFDVKD. This CDR3 has 12 amino acids. Trimming removed 10 bases from V and 7 bases from J, with 15 bases in between. Material for sequencing was PBMCs or T cells enriched from blood (not recorded which). This sequence was found in a woman aged 18-29 years with acute COVID-19. The V gene is TRBV24-1, the J gene TRBJ1-2, with D maybe TRBD1 (6 bases). The CDR3 DNA follows: TGTGCCACAGGGGGGGTCGGGAGTGGCTACACCTTC. It yields the protein CATGGVGSGYTF.